These T cell receptor beta chains were read from a single sample in a study of OX40 agonist ivuxolimab in advanced cancers. Generated by immunoSEQ multiplex PCR, the TCRdb table keeps only in-frame clones and is missing some. The sample lists tens of thousands of clones, over 75% occurring once. The specimen comprised CD4+ or CD8+ T cells sorted from blood, sampled in a trial of the OX40 agonist ivuxolimab. The receptors derive from an adult with an advanced solid tumor such as melanoma, head and neck, liver or kidney cancer. The CDR3 runs from the conserved cysteine through the conserved F or W. The D gene is left open where the match is weak. Only some rows state a clone size, as once, few, many or a class for expanded clones.

V gene: TRBV6-1
D gene: TRBD1
CDR3 length: 14
clone size: .
J gene: TRBJ2-1
CDR3 protein: CASGGQAIYNEQFF
CDR3 DNA: TGTGCCAGCGGGGGACAGGCCATCTACAATGAGCAGTTCTTC

V gene: TRBV7-3
D gene: .
CDR3 length: 17
clone size: .
J gene: TRBJ2-3
CDR3 protein: CASSLSAETAFADTQYF
CDR3 DNA: TGTGCCAGCAGCTTGTCGGCCGAGACAGCGTTCGCAGATACGCAGTATTTT

V gene: TRBV6-5
D gene: TRBD1
CDR3 length: 15
clone size: once
J gene: TRBJ1-5
CDR3 protein: CASSYSGQGSQPQHF
CDR3 DNA: TGTGCCAGCAGTTACTCGGGACAGGGGAGTCAGCCCCAGCATTTT

V gene: TRBV6-5
D gene: .
CDR3 length: 16
clone size: .
J gene: TRBJ1-6
CDR3 protein: CASSYSRTYYNSPLHF
CDR3 DNA: TGTGCCAGCAGTTACTCGAGGACATACTATAATTCACCCCTCCACTTT

V gene: TRBV4-1
D gene: .
CDR3 length: 15
clone size: .
J gene: TRBJ1-2
CDR3 protein: CASSQTVSTNYGYTF
CDR3 DNA: TGCGCCAGCAGCCAAACGGTGTCGACTAACTATGGCTACACCTTC

V gene: TRBV4-3
D gene: .
CDR3 length: 15
clone size: once
J gene: TRBJ1-6
CDR3 protein: CASSPATGINSPLHF
CDR3 DNA: TGCGCCAGCAGCCCGGCGACAGGAATTAATTCACCCCTCCACTTT

V gene: TRBV4-1
D gene: TRBD2
CDR3 length: 14
clone size: .
J gene: TRBJ2-7
CDR3 protein: CASSQGGTTTEQYF
CDR3 DNA: TGCGCCAGCAGCCAAGGAGGGACTACGACCGAGCAGTACTTC

V gene: TRBV9
D gene: TRBD1
CDR3 length: 17
clone size: .
J gene: TRBJ1-3
CDR3 protein: CASSPEGNRGRGNTIYF
CDR3 DNA: TGTGCCAGCAGCCCCGAGGGGAACAGGGGGCGCGGAAACACCATATATTTT

V gene: TRBV11-3
D gene: .
CDR3 length: 13
clone size: .
J gene: TRBJ1-1
CDR3 protein: CASSLVVNTEAFF
CDR3 DNA: TGTGCCAGCAGCTTAGTGGTCAACACTGAAGCTTTCTTT

V gene: TRBV7-2
D gene: .
CDR3 length: 14
clone size: .
J gene: TRBJ1-1
CDR3 protein: CASSLAGPNTEAFF
CDR3 DNA: TGTGCCAGCAGCTTAGCGGGACCGAACACTGAAGCTTTCTTT

V gene: TRBV6-5
D gene: TRBD1
CDR3 length: 14
clone size: .
J gene: TRBJ2-7
CDR3 protein: CASSLGQGWSEQYF
CDR3 DNA: TGTGCCAGCAGTTTAGGACAGGGATGGAGTGAGCAGTACTTC

V gene: TRBV6-5
D gene: TRBD2
CDR3 length: 14
clone size: .
J gene: TRBJ2-7
CDR3 protein: CASRERGGLIEQYF
CDR3 DNA: TGTGCCAGTCGGGAGCGGGGGGGCCTCATCGAGCAGTACTTC

V gene: TRBV11-1
D gene: .
CDR3 length: 13
clone size: .
J gene: TRBJ1-2
CDR3 protein: CASSSPRLYGYTF
CDR3 DNA: TGTGCCAGCAGCTCACCGCGATTGTATGGCTACACCTTC

V gene: TRBV28
D gene: .
CDR3 length: 12
clone size: .
J gene: TRBJ1-4
CDR3 protein: CASSQSNEKLFF
CDR3 DNA: TGTGCCAGCAGTCAATCAAATGAAAAACTGTTTTTT

V gene: TRBV4-1
D gene: TRBD1
CDR3 length: 15
clone size: .
J gene: TRBJ1-5
CDR3 protein: CASSQVTGVSQPQHF
CDR3 DNA: TGCGCCAGCAGCCAAGTTACAGGGGTTAGCCAGCCCCAGCATTTT

V gene: TRBV19
D gene: .
CDR3 length: 14
clone size: .
J gene: TRBJ2-2
CDR3 protein: CASSMDQGTGELFF
CDR3 DNA: TGTGCCAGTAGTATGGACCAAGGAACCGGGGAGCTGTTTTTT

V gene: TRBV18
D gene: .
CDR3 length: 12
clone size: .
J gene: TRBJ1-6
CDR3 protein: CASSAEYSPLHF
CDR3 DNA: TGTGCCAGCTCAGCCGAGTATTCACCCCTCCACTTT

V gene: TRBV11-2
D gene: TRBD1
CDR3 length: 14
clone size: .
J gene: TRBJ2-1
CDR3 protein: CASTPTGGIGEQFF
CDR3 DNA: TGTGCCAGCACCCCCACAGGGGGGATAGGTGAGCAGTTCTTC

V gene: TRBV11-3
D gene: TRBD2
CDR3 length: 17
clone size: .
J gene: TRBJ2-5
CDR3 protein: CASSLRGTSGRAETQYF
CDR3 DNA: TGTGCCAGCAGCTTAAGGGGAACTAGCGGGAGGGCAGAGACCCAGTACTTC

V gene: TRBV13
D gene: .
CDR3 length: 12
clone size: .
J gene: TRBJ2-7
CDR3 protein: CASGGRPYEQYF
CDR3 DNA: TGTGCCAGCGGGGGAAGGCCCTACGAGCAGTACTTC

V gene: TRBV2
D gene: .
CDR3 length: 15
clone size: .
J gene: TRBJ1-6
CDR3 protein: CASSPERDGNSPLHF
CDR3 DNA: TGTGCCAGCAGTCCAGAAAGGGACGGAAATTCACCCCTCCACTTT

V gene: TRBV28
D gene: TRBD1
CDR3 length: 14
clone size: .
J gene: TRBJ1-5
CDR3 protein: CASSLTAGGQPQHF
CDR3 DNA: TGTGCCAGCAGTTTAACTGCAGGGGGCCAGCCCCAGCATTTT

V gene: TRBV2
D gene: TRBD2
CDR3 length: 16
clone size: .
J gene: TRBJ2-1
CDR3 protein: CASSDRLAGGSGEQFF
CDR3 DNA: TGTGCCAGCAGTGATCGGTTAGCGGGAGGAAGTGGTGAGCAGTTCTTC

V gene: TRBV11-1
D gene: TRBD1
CDR3 length: 12
clone size: .
J gene: TRBJ2-7
CDR3 protein: CASSPTGYEQYF
CDR3 DNA: TGTGCCAGCAGCCCGACAGGGTACGAGCAGTACTTC

V gene: TRBV7-9
D gene: TRBD1
CDR3 length: 17
clone size: .
J gene: TRBJ2-2
CDR3 protein: CASSENPGTGVAGELFF
CDR3 DNA: TGTGCCAGCAGCGAAAACCCCGGGACAGGCGTCGCCGGGGAGCTGTTTTTT

V gene: TRBV5-8
D gene: TRBD2
CDR3 length: 19
clone size: .
J gene: TRBJ2-1
CDR3 protein: CASSLWGGNAQSSYNEQFF
CDR3 DNA: TGTGCCAGCAGCTTGTGGGGGGGTAACGCACAAAGCTCCTACAATGAGCAGTTCTTC

V gene: TRBV7-9
D gene: TRBD2
CDR3 length: 16
clone size: .
J gene: TRBJ2-4
CDR3 protein: CASSLATSAAKNIQYF
CDR3 DNA: TGTGCCAGCAGCTTAGCGACTAGCGCGGCCAAAAACATTCAGTACTTC

V gene: TRBV5-1
D gene: .
CDR3 length: 15
clone size: .
J gene: TRBJ1-4
CDR3 protein: CASSLGGTSDEKLFF
CDR3 DNA: TGCGCCAGCAGCTTGGGGGGGACATCCGATGAAAAACTGTTTTTT

V gene: TRBV4-3
D gene: .
CDR3 length: 15
clone size: few
J gene: TRBJ2-7
CDR3 protein: CASSQVYGASYEQYF
CDR3 DNA: TGCGCCAGCAGCCAAGTGTACGGGGCCTCCTACGAGCAGTACTTC

V gene: TRBV15
D gene: .
CDR3 length: 16
clone size: .
J gene: TRBJ1-6
CDR3 protein: CATSRNRAGDASPLHF
CDR3 DNA: TGTGCCACCAGTCGTAACAGGGCGGGAGACGCTTCACCCCTCCACTTT

V gene: TRBV7-2
D gene: TRBD1
CDR3 length: 17
clone size: .
J gene: TRBJ2-7
CDR3 protein: CASSLLTGGAGGYEQYF
CDR3 DNA: TGTGCCAGCAGCTTATTGACAGGGGGCGCGGGTGGCTACGAGCAGTACTTC

V gene: TRBV11-3
D gene: .
CDR3 length: 15
clone size: .
J gene: TRBJ2-1
CDR3 protein: CASSFRSKANNEQFF
CDR3 DNA: TGTGCCAGCAGCTTTCGGTCTAAAGCTAACAATGAGCAGTTCTTC

V gene: TRBV7-3
D gene: .
CDR3 length: 11
clone size: .
J gene: TRBJ1-2
CDR3 protein: CASSLMVREVF
CDR3 DNA: TGTGCCAGCAGCTTAATGGTCCGGGAGGTCTTC